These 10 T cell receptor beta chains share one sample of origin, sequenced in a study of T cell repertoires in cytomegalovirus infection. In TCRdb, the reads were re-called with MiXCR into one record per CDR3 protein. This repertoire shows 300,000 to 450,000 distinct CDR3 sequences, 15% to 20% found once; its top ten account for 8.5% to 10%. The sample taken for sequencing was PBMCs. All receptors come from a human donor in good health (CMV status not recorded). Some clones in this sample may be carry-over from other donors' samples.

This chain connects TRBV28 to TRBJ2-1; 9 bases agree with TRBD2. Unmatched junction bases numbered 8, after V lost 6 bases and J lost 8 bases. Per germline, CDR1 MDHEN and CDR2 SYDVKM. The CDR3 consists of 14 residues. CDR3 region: CASSWGGGADEQFF. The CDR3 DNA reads TGTGCCAGCAGCTGGGGCGGGGGGGCAGATGAGCAGTTCTTC.

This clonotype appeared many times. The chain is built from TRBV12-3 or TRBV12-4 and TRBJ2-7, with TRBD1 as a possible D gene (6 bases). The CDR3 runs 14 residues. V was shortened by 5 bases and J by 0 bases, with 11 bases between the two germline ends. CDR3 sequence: CASSHGDISYEQYF. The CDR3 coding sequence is TGTGCCAGCAGTCACGGGGACATCTCCTACGAGCAGTACTTC.

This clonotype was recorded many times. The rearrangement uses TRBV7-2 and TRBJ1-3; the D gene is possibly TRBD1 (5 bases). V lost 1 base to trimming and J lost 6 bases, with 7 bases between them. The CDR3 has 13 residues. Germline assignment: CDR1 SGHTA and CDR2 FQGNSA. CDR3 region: CASSLGQINTIYF. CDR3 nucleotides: TGTGCCAGCAGCTTAGGACAGATAAACACCATATATTTT.

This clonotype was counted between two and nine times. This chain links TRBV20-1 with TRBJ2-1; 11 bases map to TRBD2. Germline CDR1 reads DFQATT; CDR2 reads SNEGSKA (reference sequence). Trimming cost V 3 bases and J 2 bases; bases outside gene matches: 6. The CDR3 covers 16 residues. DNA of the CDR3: TGCAGTGCTAGGGGAACTAGCGGGGGAACCTACAATGAGCAGTTCTTC. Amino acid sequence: CSARGTSGGTYNEQFF.

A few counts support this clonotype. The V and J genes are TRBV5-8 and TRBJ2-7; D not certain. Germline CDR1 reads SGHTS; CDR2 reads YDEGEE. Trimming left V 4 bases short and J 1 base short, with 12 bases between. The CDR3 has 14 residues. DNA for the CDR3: TGTGCCAGCAGCCGTCCACAGCGATCCTACGAGCAGTACTTC. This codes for CASSRPQRSYEQYF.

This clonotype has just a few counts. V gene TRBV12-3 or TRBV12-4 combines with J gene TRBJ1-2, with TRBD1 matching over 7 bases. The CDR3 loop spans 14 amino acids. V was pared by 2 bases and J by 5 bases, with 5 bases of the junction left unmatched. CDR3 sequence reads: CASSLKAGGYGYTF. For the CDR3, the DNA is TGTGCCAGCAGTTTAAAGGCAGGGGGGTATGGCTACACCTTC.

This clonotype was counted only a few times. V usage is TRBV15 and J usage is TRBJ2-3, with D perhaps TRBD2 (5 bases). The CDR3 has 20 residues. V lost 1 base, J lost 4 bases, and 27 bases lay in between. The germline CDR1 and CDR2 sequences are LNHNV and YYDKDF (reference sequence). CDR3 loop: CATSRVWSPRGSEVADTQYF. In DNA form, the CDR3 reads TGTGCCACCAGCAGAGTTTGGTCGCCCCGAGGTTCGGAGGTGGCAGATACGCAGTATTTT.

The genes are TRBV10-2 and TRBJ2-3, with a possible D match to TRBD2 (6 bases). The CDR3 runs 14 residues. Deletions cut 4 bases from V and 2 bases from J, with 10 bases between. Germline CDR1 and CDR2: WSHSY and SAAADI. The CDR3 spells CASSVAVTTDTQYF. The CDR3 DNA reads TGCGCCAGCAGTGTAGCGGTGACCACAGATACGCAGTATTTT.

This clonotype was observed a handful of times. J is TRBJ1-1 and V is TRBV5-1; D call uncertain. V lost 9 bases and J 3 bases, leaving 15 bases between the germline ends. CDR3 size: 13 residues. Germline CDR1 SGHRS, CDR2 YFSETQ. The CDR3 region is CATSEDAYTEAFF. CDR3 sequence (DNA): TGCGCCACCTCAGAGGACGCTTACACTGAAGCTTTCTTT.

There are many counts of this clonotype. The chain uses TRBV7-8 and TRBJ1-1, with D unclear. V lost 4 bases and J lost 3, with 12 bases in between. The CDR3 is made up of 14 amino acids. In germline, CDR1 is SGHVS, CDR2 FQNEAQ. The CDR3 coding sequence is TGTGCCAGCAGCTCCCGGGAGGCAGACACTGAAGCTTTCTTT. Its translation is CASSSREADTEAFF.